These 9 T cell receptor beta chains originate from one sample sequenced in a study of identical twins. TCRdb reprocessed the 5' RACE reads with MiXCR, giving one entry per CDR3 protein. The data contain some 590,000 distinct CDR3 sequences, 9% to 10% of them seen just once; the ten biggest clones take up more than 2.5%. This sample was shared with a second study, whose subject was yellow fever vaccine responses in identical twins.

Sequencing was done on a sample of PBMCs. Receptors originate from a woman aged 18-29 years in good health.

This clonotype was seen a handful of times. The gene calls are TRBV30 and TRBJ2-7; D is perhaps TRBD1 or TRBD2 (6 bases each). V was trimmed by 4 bases and J by 4 bases, leaving 11 bases between them. Germline-derived CDR1 and CDR2 are GTSNPN and SVGIG (reference sequence). The CDR3 is 12 residues long. Written as DNA, the CDR3 is TGTGCCTGGAAAACAGGGACTTACGAGCAGTACTTC. Residues: CAWKTGTYEQYF.

A note on this clonotype: Possible read error: a much larger clone is one base away. V and J are TRBV5-6 and TRBJ2-5; D is uncertain. V was pared by 4 bases and J by 0 bases, with 10 bases between. The CDR3 totals 14 residues. Germline loops: CDR1 SGHDT, CDR2 YYEEEE. The CDR3 sequence is CASSRRRDQETQYF. The CDR3 DNA is TGTGCCAGCAGCCGGCGGCGCGACCAAGAGACCCAGTACTTC.

In this sample, this clonotype turned up a few times. CDR3 region: CASRSVQVQNSPLHF. The CDR3 DNA is TGTGCCAGCCGATCAGTACAGGTCCAGAATTCACCCCTCCACTTT. The rearrangement joins TRBV12-3 or TRBV12-4 to TRBJ1-6; weak D call: TRBD1 (5 bases). CDR3 length equals 15 residues. The ends were cut back, 8 bases at V and 7 bases at J, with 18 bases in the middle.

This clonotype was seen ten or more times. The gene calls are TRBV6-2 or TRBV6-3 and TRBJ2-5; D unclear. Germline CDR1 and CDR2: MNHEY and SVGEGT. The CDR3 runs to 14 residues. V dropped 4 bases and J dropped 1 base, with 10 bases sitting between them. The CDR3 here is CASSWQDPQETQYF. The CDR3 bases are TGTGCCAGCAGTTGGCAGGACCCCCAAGAGACCCAGTACTTC.

This clonotype was counted at least ten times. V is TRBV12-3 or TRBV12-4 and J is TRBJ2-6; D ambiguous. There are 13 residues in the CDR3. V lost 6 bases to trimming and J lost 0 bases, with 3 bases between them. In DNA form, the CDR3 reads TGTGCCAGCAGCCACTCTGGGGCCAACGTCCTGACTTTC. Residues: CASSHSGANVLTF.

V is TRBV7-8 and J is TRBJ1-2; 8 nucleotides agree with TRBD1. Germline CDR1 reads SGHVS; CDR2 reads FQNEAQ. The V and J ends lost 4 bases and 7 bases, in that order; junction bases with no gene match: 5. The CDR3 sequence is 13 residues long. In nucleotides, the CDR3 is TGTGCCAGCAGCTCCGGACAGGGTCCTGGCTACACCTTC. Residues: CASSSGQGPGYTF.

This clonotype was counted at least ten times. The chain links TRBV11-2 to TRBJ2-2; 8 positions match TRBD1. Losses at the gene ends were 1 base for V and 3 bases for J; bases not matched to a gene: 7. The germline V gene encodes CDR1 SGHAT and CDR2 FQNNGV. CDR3 size: 17 residues. The CDR3 DNA follows: TGTGCCAGCAGCTTAGGCAGGACAGGGTGGGACACCGGGGAGCTGTTTTTT. This gives the protein CASSLGRTGWDTGELFF.

In this sample, this clonotype turned up a few times. J is TRBJ2-3 and V is TRBV20-1; D may correspond to TRBD1 or TRBD2 (5 bases each). Trimming stripped 1 base from V and 4 bases from J, with 18 bases between. CDR1 and CDR2 (germline): DFQATT, SNEGSKA (reference sequence). CDR3 length: 16 amino acids. The CDR3 DNA reads TGCAGTGCTAGAGCTCCGGGACGCAGGCAGGCAGATACGCAGTATTTT. Translated: CSARAPGRRQADTQYF.

This clonotype was counted a few times. This chain links TRBV4-2 with TRBJ2-4; D is uncertain. The CDR3 has 16 residues. Germline assignment: CDR1 LGHNA and CDR2 YNFKEQ. V dropped 0 bases and J dropped 0 bases, with 9 bases sitting between them. CDR3 region: CASSQDNRLAKNIQYF. The CDR3, as DNA: TGTGCCAGCAGCCAAGATAACAGATTAGCCAAAAACATTCAGTACTTC.